This T cell receptor (beta chain) was sequenced during a study of T cells in Graves' hyperthyroidism and ophthalmopathy. This CDR3 region has 13 residues. Deletions cut 5 bases from V and 0 bases from J, with 8 bases between. CDR1 and CDR2 from the germline V gene are DFQATT and SNEGSKA (reference sequence). Amplification yielded TCR beta CDR3 regions, with RNA transcripts as the source. The TCR CDR3 was amplified in a first-round RT-PCR using the HTBI primer set. MiXCR was run by TCRdb on the multiplex PCR reads, yielding one entry per CDR3 protein. The repertoire consists of 560,000 or so distinct CDR3 sequences, with less than 20% occurring once and the leading ten covering 40% to 50%. Pregnant or lactating patients were excluded, as were those with uncontrolled infection or other autoimmune disease. Clinical symptoms, serum thyroxine, TRAb, thyroid ultrasound and orbital computed tomography informed diagnoses.

About this clonotype itself: The antigen is not known.

General study results and limits: In validation, the model predicted ophthalmopathy. These predictions came a median about 6.2 months before onset.

The receptor was derived from a man aged 35-49 years with Graves' ophthalmopathy. V is TRBV20-1 and J is TRBJ2-4; unclear D gene. Sequenced sample: blood. CDR3 in amino acids: CSARRLAKNIQYF. CDR3 nucleotides: TGCAGTGCTCGGCGACTAGCCAAAAACATTCAGTACTTC.